What follows are 19 T cell receptor beta chains derived from one specimen sequenced in a study of T cells in Graves' hyperthyroidism and ophthalmopathy. Amplified TCR beta CDR3 regions derived from RNA transcripts. Researchers ran a first-round RT-PCR on the TCR CDR3 using the HTBI primer set. Using its own MiXCR run on the multiplex PCR reads, TCRdb lists one record per CDR3 protein. The data contain hundreds of thousands of distinct CDR3 sequences, less than 15% of them seen just once; the ten biggest clones take up around a tenth. Sequenced material: blood. The origin of the receptors is a woman aged 18-35 years with Graves' hyperthyroidism.

Many counts were recorded for this clonotype. The CDR3 loop is CAWSVLNSGNTIYF. The CDR3 nucleotides are TGTGCCTGGAGTGTACTCAACTCTGGAAACACCATATATTTT. This chain connects TRBV30 to TRBJ1-3; D uncertain. V lost 0 bases and J lost 0, with 6 bases in between. CDR1 is GTSNPN, CDR2 SVGIG, per germline (reference sequence). This CDR3 comprises 14 residues. Based on the CDR3 plus reference TRBV30 and TRBJ1-3, the full variable domain is SQTIHQWPATLVQPVGSPLSLECTVEGTSNPNLYWYRQAAGRGLQLLFYSVGIGQISSEVPQNLSASRPQDRQFILSSKKLLLSDSGFYLCAWSVLNSGNTIYFGEGSWLTVV.

The table lists this clonotype with many counts. The rearrangement links TRBV12-3 or TRBV12-4 to TRBJ2-7, with 7 positions matching TRBD1. The CDR3 is 14 residues long. V lost 5 bases and J lost 3; bases outside the gene matches: 7. CDR3: CASSARQGNYEQYF. CDR3 sequence (DNA): TGTGCCAGCAGTGCCCGACAGGGAAACTACGAGCAGTACTTC.

This clonotype was observed at least ten times. The J gene is TRBJ1-3, the V gene TRBV27; D gene unclear. The CDR3 is made up of 13 amino acids. Trimming stripped 11 bases from V and 0 bases from J, with 11 bases between. The V gene's germline CDR1 is MNHEY and CDR2 SMNVEV (reference sequence). The CDR3 DNA follows: TGTGCCTCCGGTTCAGGCTCTGGAAACACCATATATTTT. Amino acids: CASGSGSGNTIYF.

The genes are TRBV18 and TRBJ1-1, with 8 bases that match TRBD1. This CDR3 spans 15 amino acids. Germline loops: CDR1 KGHSH, CDR2 LQKENI. After removal of 9 bases from V and 5 bases from J, the junction contained 14 bases not matched to a gene. CDR3 amino acids: CASASDRARDTEAFF. In DNA, the CDR3 is TGTGCCAGTGCCTCGGACAGGGCGAGGGATACTGAAGCTTTCTTT.

This sequence joins TRBV10-2 and TRBJ2-3; 7 positions agree with TRBD1. CDR3 size: 16 residues. Germline CDR1 is WSHSY and CDR2 is SAAADI. J was trimmed by 6 bases and V by 7 bases; bases with no gene match: 16. The CDR3: CASIPDQGGISDTQYF. CDR3 nucleotide sequence: TGCGCCAGCATCCCTGACCAAGGGGGCATATCGGATACGCAGTATTTT.

J is TRBJ2-7 and V is TRBV9; D is unresolved. The CDR3 length is 13 residues. The germline gives CDR1 SGDLS, CDR2 YYNGEE. V was trimmed by 3 bases and J by 6 bases, leaving 13 bases between them. CDR3 in DNA: TGTGCCAGCAGCGCCGGCCCCATGTCCGAGCAGTACTTC. This codes for CASSAGPMSEQYF.

Comment on this clonotype: Germline is not matched at one junction end, which may reflect a read error. The V call is TRBV19, the J call TRBJ2-1; D may be TRBD1 or TRBD2 (5 bases each). This CDR3 is 13 amino acids long. Per germline, CDR1 LNHDA and CDR2 SQIVND (reference sequence). CDR3 DNA: TGTGCCAGTAGTCTCGGGGCAAACAACGAGCAGTTCTTC. Amino acid sequence: CASSLGANNEQFF.

The table lists this clonotype with many counts. The chain recombines TRBV7-2 with TRBJ2-3; D uncertain. CDR3 length: 17 amino acids. The V end was cut by 3 bases, the J end by 1 base, with 17 bases between. Germline-derived CDR1 and CDR2 are SGHTA and FQGNSA. CDR3 residues: CASSFTPFPEGTDTQYF. The CDR3 DNA sequence: TGTGCCAGCAGCTTTACTCCCTTCCCCGAGGGCACAGATACGCAGTATTTT.

A remark on this clonotype: The junction departs from germline at one end; a sequencing error may be responsible. This chain joins TRBV9 and TRBJ1-5, with D possibly matching TRBD1 (6 bases). Germline V gene data show CDR1 as SGDLS and CDR2 as YYNGEE. CDR3 length: 15 residues. CDR3 DNA sequence: TGTGCCAGCAGCGTAGAGGGGGGGAGCAATCAGTCCCAGCATTTT. Its translation is CASSVEGGSNQSQHF.

This clonotype was detected many times. The CDR3, as DNA: TGTGCCAGCAGCTTAGAAGGGGGCGGAGGCTACACCTTC. This gives the protein CASSLEGGGGYTF. The chain is built from TRBV7-2 and TRBJ1-2; 7 positions agree with TRBD1. In germline, CDR1 is SGHTA, CDR2 FQGNSA. V was clipped by 1 base and J by 8 bases; unmatched bases: 4. The CDR3 has 13 residues. The whole variable domain, remainder taken from reference TRBV7-2 and TRBJ1-2, is GAGVSQSPSNKVTEKGKDVELRCDPISGHTALYWYRQSLGQGLEFLIYFQGNSAPDKSGLPSDRFSAERTGGSVSTLTIQRTQQEDSAVYLCASSLEGGGGYTFGSGTRLTVV.

This clonotype showed up many times. This chain links TRBV7-2 with TRBJ1-5, with D perhaps matching TRBD1 (5 bases). Trimming left V 1 base short and J 0 bases short, with 7 bases between. The length of the CDR3 is 15 residues. CDR1 and CDR2 (germline): SGHTA, FQGNSA. The CDR3 nucleotides are TGTGCCAGCAGCTTAGGACAGCTTAGCAATCAGCCCCAGCATTTT. The encoded protein is CASSLGQLSNQPQHF.

This chain links TRBV11-2 with TRBJ1-2; 11 bases agree with TRBD1. Trimming removed 4 bases from V and 4 bases from J; junction bases left unmatched: 5. Germline CDR1 SGHAT, CDR2 FQNNGV. CDR3 length: 15 residues. This CDR3 is CASSSRTGGAYGYTF. Written as DNA, the CDR3 is TGTGCCAGCAGCTCGAGGACAGGGGGCGCCTATGGCTACACCTTC.

This clonotype was detected ten times or more. The J gene is TRBJ2-1, the V gene TRBV28, with TRBD2 matching 10 bases. The CDR3 consists of 17 residues. Germline V gives CDR1 MDHEN, CDR2 SYDVKM. J was trimmed by 8 bases and V by 2 bases; bases with no gene match: 12. The CDR3 spells CASSLVSGRALVHEQFF. CDR3 sequence (DNA): TGTGCCAGCAGTTTAGTAAGCGGGAGGGCCTTGGTACATGAGCAGTTCTTC.

In regard to this clonotype: One base away lies a much larger clone, so this may be a sequencing read error. The gene calls are TRBV20-1 and TRBJ2-1; 10 bases line up with TRBD2. J lost 3 bases, V lost 1 base, and 9 bases had no gene match. Germline CDR1 is DFQATT and CDR2 is SNEGSKA (reference sequence). The CDR3 totals 17 residues. The CDR3 reads CSARGPESGRGYNEQFF. CDR3 DNA sequence: TGCAGTGCTAGAGGGCCCGAGAGCGGGAGGGGCTACAATGAGCAGTTCTTC.

This clonotype came up many times. The J gene is TRBJ1-5, the V gene TRBV28; D is undetermined. The CDR3 sequence is 16 residues long. V was clipped by 5 bases and J by 3 bases, with 17 bases between them. Germline assignment: CDR1 MDHEN and CDR2 SYDVKM. In DNA form, the CDR3 reads TGTGCCAGCAGTCTTAGTCCGACGGGTCCCAATCAGCCCCAGCATTTT. It is translated as CASSLSPTGPNQPQHF.

This clonotype was counted ten times or more. This chain uses TRBV28 with TRBJ1-1; 9 nucleotides match TRBD1. The CDR3 totals 18 residues. V shed 1 base, J shed 2 bases, and the junction held 11 bases outside the gene matches. CDR1 MDHEN and CDR2 SYDVKM come from the germline V gene. The CDR3 coding sequence is TGTGCCAGCAGTTTATTACTACCCGGGACAGGGACAAACACTGAAGCTTTCTTT. This sequence encodes CASSLLLPGTGTNTEAFF. The full variable domain, with the rest looked up from reference TRBV28 and TRBJ1-1, is DVKVTQSSRYLVKRTGEKVFLECVQDMDHENMFWYRQDPGLGLRLIYFSYDVKMKEKGDIPEGYSVSREKKERFSLILESASTNQTSMYLCASSLLLPGTGTNTEAFFGQGTRLTVV.

This clonotype came up a few times. The chain combines TRBV7-3 with TRBJ2-1; D not resolved. V gave up 2 bases and J gave up 4 bases, with 12 bases separating them. Germline V gene data show CDR1 as SGHTA and CDR2 as FQGTGA. The CDR3 contains 15 residues. The CDR3 region has the DNA TGTGCCAGCAGCTTAGTTCGGGCAGTTTACAATGAGCAGTTCTTC. Translating gives CASSLVRAVYNEQFF.

This clonotype was counted many times. V is TRBV20-1 and J is TRBJ2-1; 7 nucleotides match TRBD1. The CDR3 has 13 residues. CDR1 and CDR2 from the germline V gene are DFQATT and SNEGSKA (reference sequence). The V and J ends lost 6 bases and 4 bases, in that order; junction bases with no gene match: 6. CDR3 bases: TGCAGTGCAGGGGGCGGGCGATACAATGAGCAGTTCTTC. It is translated as CSAGGGRYNEQFF.

This clonotype was observed many times. The rearrangement uses TRBV7-2 and TRBJ2-1; maybe TRBD2 (6 bases). The V end was cut by 1 base, the J end by 5 bases, with 12 bases between. This CDR3 is 15 amino acids long. Germline V CDR1 and CDR2: SGHTA, FQGNSA. The CDR3 DNA sequence: TGTGCCAGCAGCTTAGTAGGCGGGACCCACAATGAGCAGTTCTTC. Its translation is CASSLVGGTHNEQFF.